This T cell receptor (beta chain) emerged from a study of blood T cell repertoires in COVID-19. Study-level background: PBMCs, B-cell-depleted T cells, or T cells were the source of the cDNA or gDNA that made up the material.

The germline V gene has CDR1 SGHVS and CDR2 FQNEAQ. The CDR3 is made up of 18 amino acids. The junction had 13 bases not matched to a gene; V was cut back by 5 bases and J by 4 bases. The study drew participants aged about 18 to 89 years from 20 to 30 US areas. Sequencing was performed with immunoSEQ multiplex PCR; in TCRdb, only in-frame clones are kept and a portion is missing. The sample lists a few hundred thousand clones, 70% to 90% seen once, with around 1.8% in the top ten. The material sequenced was PBMCs or T cells enriched from blood (not recorded which). This TCR came from a woman in her fifties or sixties who had recovered from COVID-19. The J gene is TRBJ2-2, the V gene TRBV7-8; TRBD2 matches 10 bases. The CDR3 sequence: CASSPQFPSGSRTGELFF. DNA of the CDR3: TGTGCCAGCAGCCCTCAATTTCCTAGCGGGAGTCGCACCGGGGAGCTGTTTTTT.